This paragraph covers one T cell receptor beta chain sequence. In the original processing: From reference gene primer amplification, estimates of nucleated cell counts were derived. The table came from immunoSEQ multiplex PCR; TCRdb's copy has only in-frame clones and leaves some out. The DNA was the basis for D and trimming; V, J and clone size are from that table. Among around 200,000 clones listed, approximately 87% were seen once. Those enrolled, adults aged roughly 18 to 90 years, came from about two dozen US areas. The sample comes from a study of blood T cell repertoires in COVID-19. Study-level information: Cohort 3 recovery required two negative PCRs, clearance, or symptom resolution. Nucleic acid was either cDNA or gDNA, and it came from T cells, B-cell-depleted T cells, or PBMCs.

CDR1 is MNHEY and CDR2 is SVGEGT in the germline V gene. This CDR3 contains 13 residues. V lost 5 bases to trimming and J lost 7 bases, with 15 bases between them. The sequenced sample consisted of PBMCs or T cells enriched from blood (not recorded which). This clonotype was obtained from a woman in her 50s in a cohort exposed to, infected with or recovered from COVID-19 (not recorded which). This sequence joins TRBV6-2 or TRBV6-3 and TRBJ2-7; D is possibly TRBD1 (6 bases). The DNA for the CDR3 is TGTGCCAGCAGTCAGAAGACGACAGGTGAGCAGTACTTC. It yields the protein CASSQKTTGEQYF.